The clone carrying this T cell receptor (beta chain) appeared once. Profiling relied on immunoSEQ multiplex PCR, and the TCRdb table lists in-frame clones only, not all of them. The sample has about 1 million clones, about 75% seen once. The data derive from a study of shared clonotypes between healthy human individuals. Study context: Plates per donor: three CD4 naive, three CD4 memory, two CD8 naive, one CD8 memory.

All participating donors were Caucasian adults from Nashville, Tennessee. This clonotype was sampled from a man younger than 35 in good health. Specimen: memory CD4+ T cells sorted from blood. The subset here: CD45RA-negative fraction.

The CDR3 reads CASSPRGAYDGYTF. The CDR3 nucleotides are TGTGCCAGCAGCCCTCGGGGGGCTTATGATGGCTACACCTTC. The rearrangement uses TRBV14 and TRBJ1-2; a weak D match, TRBD1 (6 bases). CDR3 length: 14 residues. Germline V gene data show CDR1 as SGHDN and CDR2 as FVKESK. The V end lost 4 bases, the J end lost 6 bases, and 15 bases lay between the germline ends.